The 24 T cell receptor beta chains presented below share a single source sample, sequenced in a study of human T cells and chemical hapten exposure. Time point given: patch test 1, 2 weeks after DPC sensitization. Treatment reported: therapeutic diphenylcyclopropenone sensitization with weekly scalp DPC. From the RACE reads, TCRdb called clonotypes with MiXCR, one entry per CDR3 protein. The table includes 300,000 to 400,000 distinct CDR3 sequences, about 7% detected once. The input for sequencing was whole blood, taken in connection with sensitization to the hapten diphenylcyclopropenone (DPC). The receptors derive from a woman between 18 and 29 years old with alopecia areata. Some clones in this sample may be carry-over from other donors' samples.

At least ten counts were recorded for this clonotype. The rearrangement links TRBV11-3 to TRBJ2-1; D not certain. V shed 0 bases and J shed 3 bases, with 3 bases lying between them. Germline V gives CDR1 SGHNT, CDR2 YENEEA. This CDR3 is 13 amino acids long. In DNA, the CDR3 is TGTGCCAGCAGCTTAGACAGCTACAATGAGCAGTTCTTC. Residues: CASSLDSYNEQFF. The full variable domain, its missing parts supplied by reference TRBV11-3 and TRBJ2-1, is EAGVVQSPRYKIIEKKQPVAFWCNPISGHNTLYWYLQNLGQGPELLIRYENEEAVDDSQLPKDRFSAERLKGVDSTLKIQPAELGDSAVYLCASSLDSYNEQFFGPGTRLTVL.

This clonotype has at least ten counts. The J gene is TRBJ1-4, the V gene TRBV29-1; D is unresolved. The V end lost 6 bases, the J end lost 0 bases, and 11 bases lay between the germline ends. This CDR3 has 14 residues. CDR1 and CDR2 from the germline V gene are SQVTM and ANQGSEA. In DNA, the CDR3 is TGCAGCGTGCGTGATGGCCCAACTAATGAAAAACTGTTTTTT. Its protein product is CSVRDGPTNEKLFF.

The V call is TRBV7-2, the J call TRBJ1-4, with D perhaps TRBD1 (6 bases). Trimming removed 1 base at V and 2 bases at J, with 11 bases between. Germline loops: CDR1 SGHTA, CDR2 FQGNSA. This CDR3 is built from 16 residues. DNA for the CDR3: TGTGCCAGCAGCTTAGTAGGGGGGGCCACTAATGAAAAACTGTTTTTT. Its protein is CASSLVGGATNEKLFF.

This rearrangement joins TRBV13 to TRBJ2-3, with D perhaps matching TRBD1 (7 bases). Between the trimmed V and J ends, which lost 5 bases and 4 bases, there was a span of 19 bases. CDR1 is PRHDT, CDR2 FYEKMQ, per germline (reference sequence). This CDR3 has 16 amino acids. The CDR3 sequence is CASSPRGAGGPDTQYF. CDR3 bases: TGTGCCAGCAGCCCCCGCGGGGCAGGGGGGCCAGATACGCAGTATTTT. The entire variable domain, with the rest obtained from reference TRBV13 and TRBJ2-3, is as follows: AAGVIQSPRHLIKEKRETATLKCYPIPRHDTVYWYQQGPGQDPQFLISFYEKMQSDKGSIPDRFSAQQFSDYHSELNMSSLELGDSALYFCASSPRGAGGPDTQYFGPGTRLTVL.

This clonotype came up many times. The chain has TRBV6-5 and TRBJ2-1; D might be TRBD2 (6 bases). Germline CDR1 reads MNHEY; CDR2 reads SVGAGI. V dropped 7 bases and J dropped 10 bases, with 17 bases sitting between them. The CDR3 extends over 13 amino acids. CDR3 residues: CASMRRRGGEQFF. The CDR3 DNA is TGTGCCAGCATGCGGCGGCGGGGTGGGGAGCAGTTCTTC.

This clonotype was found many times. V usage is TRBV13 and J usage is TRBJ2-7; 7 positions match TRBD1. The CDR3 extends over 15 amino acids. The germline CDR1 and CDR2 sequences are PRHDT and FYEKMQ (reference sequence). V lost 1 base to trimming and J lost 3 bases; unmatched junction nucleotides: 6. CDR3 in amino acids: CASSLVRQGYYEQYF. The CDR3 DNA follows: TGTGCCAGCAGCTTAGTGCGACAGGGATACTACGAGCAGTACTTC.

This clonotype was counted only a few times. The CDR3 bases are TGTGCCAGCAGCAAACAGGACAGGGCAAGGAGGTATGAAAAACTGTTTTTT. It yields the protein CASSKQDRARRYEKLFF. The J gene is TRBJ1-4, the V gene TRBV9, with 8 positions matching TRBD1. From germline, CDR1 is SGDLS and CDR2 YYNGEE. J lost 6 bases, V lost 4 bases, and 14 bases had no gene match. The CDR3 consists of 17 residues.

This clonotype was counted a few times. The V gene is TRBV28, the J gene TRBJ1-1, with no clear D. The V end was cut by 3 bases, the J end by 7 bases, with 6 bases between. The CDR3 is 11 amino acids. Per the germline V gene, CDR1 is MDHEN and CDR2 is SYDVKM. The CDR3 DNA sequence: TGTGCCAGCAGTTTGGAGCGTGAAGCTTTCTTT. Amino acid sequence: CASSLEREAFF. Together with reference TRBV28 and TRBJ1-1, the CDR3 gives the full variable domain: DVKVTQSSRYLVKRTGEKVFLECVQDMDHENMFWYRQDPGLGLRLIYFSYDVKMKEKGDIPEGYSVSREKKERFSLILESASTNQTSMYLCASSLEREAFFGQGTRLTVV.

The J gene is TRBJ2-7, the V gene TRBV9; D is ambiguous. The CDR3 loop spans 14 amino acids. The V gene lost 0 bases and the J gene lost 2 bases, with 9 bases spanning the gap. Germline V gene data show CDR1 as SGDLS and CDR2 as YYNGEE. CDR3 loop: CASSVAKDPYEQYF. In DNA form, the CDR3 reads TGTGCCAGCAGCGTAGCCAAGGACCCCTACGAGCAGTACTTC.

The rearrangement uses TRBV6-6 and TRBJ2-3, with TRBD2 identical over 11 bases. Trimming cost V 7 bases and J 2 bases; bases outside gene matches: 2. Germline CDR1 MNHNY, CDR2 SVGAGI (reference sequence). The CDR3 contains 14 residues. CDR3 in DNA: TGTGCCAGCAAGACTAGCGGGGCCACAGATACGCAGTATTTT. Its protein product is CASKTSGATDTQYF.

The chain is built from TRBV11-1 and TRBJ2-1, with 8 bases lining up with TRBD1. Germline loops: CDR1 SGHAT, CDR2 FQDESV (reference sequence). Trimming took 5 bases from V and 6 from J; bases not matched to a gene: 12. This CDR3 is 16 amino acids long. The CDR3 sequence: CASSPTGTGLFNEQFF. CDR3 sequence (DNA): TGTGCCAGCAGCCCAACCGGGACAGGTCTATTCAATGAGCAGTTCTTC. Filled out from reference TRBV11-1 and TRBJ2-1, the complete variable domain reads EAEVAQSPRYKITEKSQAVAFWCDPISGHATLYWYRQILGQGPELLVQFQDESVVDDSQLPKDRFSAERLKGVDSTLKIQPAELGDSAMYLCASSPTGTGLFNEQFFGPGTRLTVL.

The rearrangement links TRBV20-1 to TRBJ2-1; perhaps D is TRBD1 or TRBD2 (7 bases each). Germline V gene data show CDR1 as DFQATT and CDR2 as SNEGSKA (reference sequence). The ends were cut back, 1 base at V and 5 bases at J, with 12 bases in the middle. This CDR3 is built from 14 residues. CDR3 nucleotides: TGCAGTGCTAGAGGGGAGGGGGCCCACAATGAGCAGTTCTTC. This codes for CSARGEGAHNEQFF.

This clonotype was detected ten times or more. The rearrangement links TRBV6-1 to TRBJ1-5; D unclear. Germline-derived CDR1 and CDR2 are MNHNS and SASEGT. Trimming pared 6 bases from V and 3 bases from J, leaving 9 bases between. This CDR3 contains 13 residues. The CDR3 is CASSGGLNQPQHF. The CDR3 nucleotides read TGTGCCAGCAGCGGAGGACTCAATCAGCCCCAGCATTTT.

The genes are TRBV23-1 and TRBJ2-3; D is unclear. TRBV23-1 is an ORF for which the function is uncertain. The CDR3 has 14 residues. V lost 0 bases to trimming and J lost 6 bases, with 10 bases between them. The CDR3 region is CASSQSTRADTQYF. The CDR3 DNA is TGCGCCAGCAGTCAATCCACCCGGGCTGATACGCAGTATTTT.

This clonotype has a single count. V usage is TRBV11-1 and J usage is TRBJ2-7; D is tentatively TRBD1 or TRBD2 (6 bases each). Germline assignment: CDR1 SGHAT and CDR2 FQDESV (reference sequence). CDR3 length equals 15 residues. V was trimmed by 5 bases and J by 6 bases, leaving 20 bases between them. The CDR3: CASSGGGTASTEQYF. In DNA form, the CDR3 reads TGTGCCAGCAGCGGAGGGGGGACGGCATCTACCGAGCAGTACTTC. Full variable domain (remainder filled in from reference TRBV11-1 and TRBJ2-7): EAEVAQSPRYKITEKSQAVAFWCDPISGHATLYWYRQILGQGPELLVQFQDESVVDDSQLPKDRFSAERLKGVDSTLKIQPAELGDSAMYLCASSGGGTASTEQYFGPGTRLTVT.

In this sample, this clonotype turned up a few times. The rearrangement links TRBV7-2 to TRBJ1-3; D possibly corresponds to TRBD1 (6 bases). This CDR3 is built from 14 residues. CDR1 is SGHTA, CDR2 FQGNSA, per germline. V lost 5 bases, J lost 7 bases, and 15 bases lay in between. The CDR3 DNA follows: TGTGCCAGCAGCCCGACACAGGGTCTTAACACCATATATTTT. Translated: CASSPTQGLNTIYF.

This clonotype has only a few counts. The chain has TRBV4-3 and TRBJ1-3; TRBD1 matches at 7 bases. Germline trimming cut 5 bases from V and 4 bases from J; bases unmatched to any gene: 5. The CDR3 is 14 amino acids. Germline values: CDR1 LGHNA, CDR2 YSLEER. In DNA form, the CDR3 reads TGCGCCAGCAGCGTAGGGGGCTCAGGAAACACCATATATTTT. The encoded protein is CASSVGGSGNTIYF.

This chain uses TRBV5-6 with TRBJ1-6; possibly TRBD1 for D (5 bases). With 1 base removed from V and 10 bases from J, the gap between germline ends came to 18 bases. Germline V CDR1 and CDR2: SGHDT, YYEEEE. The CDR3 totals 16 residues. The DNA of the CDR3 is TGTGCCAGCAGCTTGTACGGTAGCCAGGGTGCGTCACCCCTCCACTTT. Translation: CASSLYGSQGASPLHF. Looking up the rest from reference TRBV5-6 and TRBJ1-6 gives the full variable domain: DAGVTQSPTHLIKTRGQQVTLRCSPKSGHDTVSWYQQALGQGPQFIFQYYEEEERQRGNFPDRFSGHQFPNYSSELNVNALLLGDSALYLCASSLYGSQGASPLHFGNGTRLTVT.

The chain has TRBV10-3 and TRBJ1-2; D possibly corresponds to TRBD1 (6 bases). Germline V lookup: CDR1 ENHRY, CDR2 SYGVKD. V lost 5 bases and J lost 6, with 10 bases in between. This CDR3 is built from 12 residues. CDR3 residues: CAISSQGDGYTF. In DNA, the CDR3 is TGTGCCATCAGTTCACAGGGCGATGGCTACACCTTC.

In its sample, this clonotype was seen many times. The chain carries TRBV7-9 and TRBJ2-7; possible D gene TRBD1, 6 bases. The V gene's germline CDR1 is SEHNR and CDR2 FQNEAQ (reference sequence). The V end lost 5 bases, the J end lost 0 bases, and 14 bases lay between the germline ends. CDR3 length: 15 amino acids. In DNA form, the CDR3 reads TGTGCCAGCAGCCGCCCGACAGGAGCCTCCTACGAGCAGTACTTC. Its protein product is CASSRPTGASYEQYF.

This clonotype showed up many times. This chain joins TRBV27 and TRBJ2-4; weak D call: TRBD1 (6 bases). The CDR3 is made up of 16 amino acids. In germline, CDR1 is MNHEY, CDR2 SMNVEV (reference sequence). Trimming took 5 bases from V and 0 from J, leaving 14 bases between them. The CDR3, as DNA: TGTGCCAGCAGTCCGACAGGATTTCTAGCCAAAAACATTCAGTACTTC. It yields the protein CASSPTGFLAKNIQYF.

The rearrangement links TRBV7-9 to TRBJ1-4, with D perhaps matching TRBD1 (5 bases). The V end was cut by 5 bases, the J end by 0 bases, with 13 bases between. This CDR3 has 16 amino acids. CDR1 is SEHNR and CDR2 is FQNEAQ in the germline V gene (reference sequence). CDR3 DNA sequence: TGTGCCAGCAGCCTCACAGGAGGGTCAACTAATGAAAAACTGTTTTTT. Translating it yields CASSLTGGSTNEKLFF. The full variable domain, in which reference TRBV7-9 and TRBJ1-4 provide the parts outside the CDR3, is DTGVSQNPRHKITKRGQNVTFRCDPISEHNRLYWYRQTLGQGPEFLTYFQNEAQLEKSRLLSDRFSAERPKGSFSTLEIQRTEQGDSAMYLCASSLTGGSTNEKLFFGSGTQLSVL.

The J gene is TRBJ1-1, the V gene TRBV7-9; 10 nucleotides match TRBD1. After removal of 6 bases from V and 5 bases from J, the junction contained 6 bases not matched to a gene. The CDR3 runs 14 residues. CDR1 and CDR2 (germline): SEHNR, FQNEAQ (reference sequence). The CDR3 DNA reads as TGTGCCAGCAGGTTGGACAGGGGGAGGACTGAAGCTTTCTTT. Protein: CASRLDRGRTEAFF.

The genes are TRBV12-3 or TRBV12-4 and TRBJ2-3; 7 nucleotides align to TRBD1. This CDR3 is 14 amino acids long. J was trimmed by 1 base and V by 7 bases; bases with no gene match: 5. CDR3 protein: CASNDRARTDTQYF. The CDR3 DNA reads TGTGCCAGCAATGACAGGGCCCGCACAGATACGCAGTATTTT.